The 21 T cell receptor beta chains reported below all come from one sample, sequenced in a study of T cells after posttransplantation cyclophosphamide. Treatment was busulfan-fludarabine conditioning, a marrow graft, and cyclophosphamide on days +3 and +4. Data came from immunoSEQ multiplex PCR; TCRdb stores just in-frame clones and leaves some out. The data contain 8,000 to 10,000 clones, 82% of them singletons. Specimen: PBMCs, collected 1,700 to 2,000 days after a stem cell transplant with posttransplant cyclophosphamide. These receptors all come from a female patient in her thirties or forties who received an allogeneic stem cell transplant from a related donor, was CMV-positive, and had no GVHD. The T cells may partly be graft donor cells.

V and J are TRBV19 and TRBJ1-3; perhaps TRBD1 as D (6 bases). Germline values: CDR1 LNHDA, CDR2 SQIVND (reference sequence). With 5 bases removed from V and 8 bases from J, the gap between germline ends came to 13 bases. The CDR3 length is 13 residues. The CDR3 protein is CASSPTGTDTIYF. CDR3 DNA sequence: TGTGCCAGTAGTCCAACAGGGACGGACACCATATATTTT.

The genes are TRBV7-2 and TRBJ1-2, with D possibly TRBD1 on 5 matching bases. V was pared by 5 bases and J by 7 bases, with 14 bases between. Germline CDR1 SGHTA, CDR2 FQGNSA. This CDR3 is 13 amino acids long. The CDR3 sequence is CASSPGEAVGYTF. The CDR3 nucleotides read TGTGCCAGCAGCCCGGGGGAGGCGGTTGGCTACACCTTC.

The chain carries TRBV6-1 and TRBJ2-1; 9 bases align to TRBD1. The CDR3 length is 15 residues. Germline values: CDR1 MNHNS, CDR2 SASEGT. V shed 5 bases and J 6 bases; nucleotides not matched to a gene: 8. CDR3 protein: CASSTDGTGTNEQFF. The DNA for the CDR3 is TGTGCCAGCAGTACTGACGGGACAGGGACCAATGAGCAGTTCTTC.

CDR3 region: CASSLKGTGGQVGVTEAFF. The CDR3 nucleotides read TGTGCCAGCAGCTTAAAAGGAACAGGGGGACAGGTCGGAGTCACTGAAGCTTTCTTT. J is TRBJ1-1 and V is TRBV7-2, with 8 positions matching TRBD1. CDR3 length equals 19 residues. The junction had 18 bases not matched to a gene; V was cut back by 2 bases and J by 4 bases. CDR1 is SGHTA and CDR2 is FQGNSA in the germline V gene.

This CDR3 reads CASSPDRGPHTEAFF. Written as DNA, the CDR3 is TGTGCCAGCAGCCCGGACAGGGGGCCGCACACTGAAGCTTTCTTT. V is TRBV7-6 and J is TRBJ1-1, with 11 nucleotides matching TRBD1. Germline V lookup: CDR1 SGHVS, CDR2 FNYEAQ. J gave up 3 bases and V 5 bases, and 5 bases lay outside the gene matches. The CDR3 spans 15 residues.

This clone has a single count. The V call is TRBV6-6, the J call TRBJ2-1, with 10 bases matching TRBD1. V shed 7 bases and J 8 bases; nucleotides not matched to a gene: 11. From germline, CDR1 is MNHNY and CDR2 SVGAGI (reference sequence). The length of the CDR3 is 15 residues. The CDR3 DNA sequence: TGTGCCAGCAAAGAGGGGACAGGGGTAACGGATGAGCAGTTCTTC. Encoded protein: CASKEGTGVTDEQFF.

This clone has a handful of counts. The chain joins TRBV2 to TRBJ1-6; D remains unclear. Trimming shortened V by 9 bases and J by 7 bases, and 16 bases separated the two germline ends. There are 14 residues in the CDR3. Germline V CDR1 and CDR2: SNHLY, FYNNEI. The CDR3 region is CASLVEQTNSPLHF. The CDR3 region has the DNA TGTGCCAGTCTGGTGGAACAGACGAATTCACCCCTCCACTTT. Full variable domain (remainder filled in from reference TRBV2 and TRBJ1-6): EPEVTQTPSHQVTQMGQEVILRCVPISNHLYFYWYRQILGQKVEFLVSFYNNEISEKSEIFDDQFSVERPDGSNFTLKIRSTKLEDSAMYFCASLVEQTNSPLHFGNGTRLTVT.

Only one count was recorded for this clone. The chain joins TRBV2 to TRBJ2-3; 9 bases are a match to TRBD1. Germline loops: CDR1 SNHLY, CDR2 FYNNEI. V dropped 6 bases and J dropped 6; count of bases not matched to a gene: 10. CDR3 length equals 15 residues. The CDR3 reads CASSKDRGGGDTQYF. In DNA form, the CDR3 reads TGTGCCAGCAGCAAGGACAGGGGAGGGGGTGATACGCAGTATTTT.

This clone was detected only a few times. This chain joins TRBV19 and TRBJ1-5; 7 bases match TRBD1. CDR3 length: 14 residues. With 6 bases clipped from V and 9 bases from J, the junction kept 11 bases outside the gene matches. Germline CDR1 reads LNHDA; CDR2 reads SQIVND (reference sequence). The CDR3 sequence: CASRRGTDFSPQHF. CDR3 bases: TGTGCCAGTAGGCGAGGGACAGATTTTTCGCCCCAGCATTTT.

This clone has only one observation. The chain joins TRBV2 to TRBJ2-2, with D perhaps TRBD2 (6 bases). V gave up 9 bases and J gave up 6 bases, with 20 bases separating them. This CDR3 contains 15 residues. The V gene's germline CDR1 is SNHLY and CDR2 FYNNEI. CDR3 sequence: CASEVVREPAGELFF. DNA for the CDR3: TGTGCCAGTGAAGTGGTCCGGGAGCCCGCCGGGGAGCTGTTTTTT.

The gene calls are TRBV18 and TRBJ1-1; D gene unclear. CDR3 length equals 18 residues. The V gene lost 4 bases and the J gene lost 0 bases, with 21 bases spanning the gap. Germline V CDR1 and CDR2: KGHSH, LQKENI. The CDR3 region is CASSRKRESRVMNTEAFF. DNA of the CDR3: TGTGCCAGCTCACGAAAGAGGGAAAGCCGTGTCATGAACACTGAAGCTTTCTTT.

The rearrangement links TRBV29-1 to TRBJ2-5; 8 bases are shared with TRBD1. The J call could be wrong; TRBJ2-7 is a better fit for the DNA end. Germline V lookup: CDR1 SQVTM, CDR2 ANQGSEA. CDR3 size: 13 residues. This CDR3 is CSVEQGARYEQYF. Written as DNA, the CDR3 is TGCAGCGTTGAACAGGGGGCACGTTACGAGCAGTACTTC.

DNA of the CDR3: TGTGCCAGCAGTTACCCAAAACACAGGGGAGCCGGGGAGCTGTTTTTT. The encoded protein is CASSYPKHRGAGELFF. The chain links TRBV6-5 to TRBJ2-2, with 7 bases that match TRBD1. The germline V gene encodes CDR1 MNHEY and CDR2 SVGAGI. V lost 2 bases and J lost 6; bases outside the gene matches: 9. The CDR3 is 16 amino acids.

The V call is TRBV11-3, the J call TRBJ2-3; 7 bases are a match to TRBD1. With V trimmed by 2 bases and J by 2 bases, 16 bases remained unmatched. The CDR3 covers 19 residues. Germline V CDR1 and CDR2: SGHNT, YENEEA. CDR3 loop: CASSLKKGKGARYTDTQYF. The CDR3 region has the DNA TGTGCCAGCAGCTTAAAAAAGGGTAAGGGGGCGCGATACACAGATACGCAGTATTTT. Combining the CDR3 with reference TRBV11-3 and TRBJ2-3 gives the whole variable domain EAGVVQSPRYKIIEKKQPVAFWCNPISGHNTLYWYLQNLGQGPELLIRYENEEAVDDSQLPKDRFSAERLKGVDSTLKIQPAELGDSAVYLCASSLKKGKGARYTDTQYFGPGTRLTVL.

The chain is built from TRBV9 and TRBJ2-7; TRBD2 matches at 10 bases. Germline V gene lookup returns CDR1 SGDLS and CDR2 YYNGEE. Germline trimming cut 2 bases from V and 7 bases from J; bases unmatched to any gene: 6. The CDR3 loop spans 14 amino acids. In DNA, the CDR3 is TGTGCCAGCAGCGTCTTAGCGGGGGGTGGTGAGCAGTACTTC. Its translation is CASSVLAGGGEQYF.

J is TRBJ2-2 and V is TRBV9, with TRBD2 matching 9 bases. Looked up from germline, CDR1 is SGDLS and CDR2 is YYNGEE. After removal of 2 bases from V and 5 bases from J, the junction contained 7 bases not matched to a gene. The CDR3 length is 16 residues. CDR3 coding DNA: TGTGCCAGCAGCGTTTTGACTAGCGGTGGAACCGGGGAGCTGTTTTTT. Protein sequence: CASSVLTSGGTGELFF.

CDR3 sequence: CASSYRVTEAFF. The CDR3 region has the DNA TGTGCCAGCAGCTACAGGGTAACTGAAGCTTTCTTT. The chain links TRBV7-9 to TRBJ1-1; weak D call: TRBD1 (6 bases). The CDR3 is 12 amino acids. The V end lost 4 bases, the J end lost 5 bases, and 8 bases lay between the germline ends. The germline CDR1 and CDR2 sequences are SEHNR and FQNEAQ (reference sequence).

This clone was counted once. The rearrangement joins TRBV5-1 to TRBJ1-5, with 7 bases fitting TRBD1. V lost 2 bases and J lost 0; bases outside the gene matches: 11. Per the germline V gene, CDR1 is SGHRS and CDR2 is YFSETQ. The CDR3 consists of 18 residues. CDR3 region: CASSFEGQTIYSNQPQHF. CDR3 DNA: TGCGCCAGCAGCTTTGAGGGACAGACTATCTATAGCAATCAGCCCCAGCATTTT.

This chain links TRBV2 with TRBJ2-1; 9 bases fit TRBD1. Germline-derived CDR1 and CDR2 are SNHLY and FYNNEI. The ends lost 2 bases at V and 4 bases at J; junction bases unmatched: 9. This CDR3 contains 17 residues. DNA for the CDR3: TGTGCCAGCAGTGAACTAGGACAGGGGCGACTGTACAATGAGCAGTTCTTC. Protein: CASSELGQGRLYNEQFF. The full variable domain, completed using reference TRBV2 and TRBJ2-1, is EPEVTQTPSHQVTQMGQEVILRCVPISNHLYFYWYRQILGQKVEFLVSFYNNEISEKSEIFDDQFSVERPDGSNFTLKIRSTKLEDSAMYFCASSELGQGRLYNEQFFGPGTRLTVL.

This clone was seen just once. This chain uses TRBV11-2 with TRBJ2-7; TRBD2 might be the D (7 bases). The CDR3 is 15 residues long. V lost 4 bases and J lost 4, with 17 bases in between. CDR1 and CDR2 (germline): SGHAT, FQNNGV. The DNA for the CDR3 is TGTGCCAGCAGCTCCTCGGGGGGCACGTTGTACGAGCAGTACTTC. This encodes CASSSSGGTLYEQYF.

The rearrangement links TRBV6-6 to TRBJ2-1; TRBD1 matches at 8 bases. Germline-derived CDR1 and CDR2 are MNHNY and SVGAGI (reference sequence). The CDR3 is 12 residues long. V dropped 6 bases and J dropped 9; count of bases not matched to a gene: 4. The CDR3 here is CASRLQGGEQFF. The CDR3 DNA reads TGTGCCAGCAGGCTACAGGGGGGTGAGCAGTTCTTC.